This TCR beta chain was captured by sequencing in a study of T cells after yellow fever vaccination. As for the study in general: SMART-Seq v4 Ultra Low Input handled preparation of low-cell-number fractions.

Remarks on this clonotype: Its antigen remains unidentified.

The authors made TCR cDNA by 5'RACE template switching, adding a universal primer site and UMIs. TCRdb ran MiXCR on the 5' RACE reads and lists one entry per CDR3 protein. Among just under 600,000 distinct CDR3 sequences listed, less than 15% were seen once. The CDR3 runs 11 residues. Unmatched junction bases numbered 4, after V lost 10 bases and J lost 10 bases. Germline CDR1 MGHDK, CDR2 SYGVNS. Broader study findings: Post-booster reappearance was seen for most primary-vaccination clones (nearly 97% CD4, around 88% CD8). A small share of clonotypes appeared in both CD4 and CD8 compartments.

The sequencing here drew on PBMCs, taken on the day of the yellow fever booster vaccination. V is TRBV25-1 and J is TRBJ2-1, with 10 bases lining up with TRBD2. The receptor's source is a man aged 30-40 years who received the YFV17D yellow fever vaccine. CDR3 loop: CATGLAVEQFF. The CDR3 DNA sequence: TGTGCCACAGGACTAGCGGTAGAGCAGTTCTTC.